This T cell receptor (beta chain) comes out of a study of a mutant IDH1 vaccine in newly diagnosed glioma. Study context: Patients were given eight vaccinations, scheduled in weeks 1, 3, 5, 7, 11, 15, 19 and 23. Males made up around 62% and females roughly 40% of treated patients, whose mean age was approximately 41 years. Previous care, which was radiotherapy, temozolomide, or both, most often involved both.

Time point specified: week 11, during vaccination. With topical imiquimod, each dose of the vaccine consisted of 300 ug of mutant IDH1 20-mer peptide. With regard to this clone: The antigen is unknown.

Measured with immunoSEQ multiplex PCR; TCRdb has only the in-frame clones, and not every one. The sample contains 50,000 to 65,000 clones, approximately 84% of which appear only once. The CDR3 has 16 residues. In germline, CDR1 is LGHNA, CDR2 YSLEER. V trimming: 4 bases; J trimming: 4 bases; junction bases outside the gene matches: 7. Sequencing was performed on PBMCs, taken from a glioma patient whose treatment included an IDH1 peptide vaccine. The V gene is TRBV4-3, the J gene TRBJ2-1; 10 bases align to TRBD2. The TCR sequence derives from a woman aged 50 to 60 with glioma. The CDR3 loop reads CASSPTLAGAYNEQFF. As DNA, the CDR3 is TGCGCCAGCAGCCCGACTCTAGCGGGGGCTTACAATGAGCAGTTCTTC.